This T cell receptor beta chain was identified during a study of beta chain features in type 1 diabetes. About the research overall: The number of sorted cells examined across all samples was under 130,000,000. Overall study findings and caveats: For patients and controls alike, PCR might favor shorter templates to the same degree.

Trimming took 3 bases from V and 7 from J, leaving 10 bases between them. Germline CDR1 reads LNHDA; CDR2 reads SQIVND (reference sequence). This CDR3 region has 14 residues. Reverse transcribing all isolated RNA meant expressed TCRB transcripts were sequenced. Here immunoSEQ multiplex PCR was the method, and the copy in TCRdb shows in-frame clones only, minus some. This table holds roughly 380,000 clones, 15% to 20% found once. On this clone: Antigen unknown.

The rearrangement uses TRBV19 and TRBJ1-6, with a tentative D call TRBD1 (5 bases). The sequence derives from a woman between 18 and 29 years old in good health. The specimen was naive CD4+ T cells from blood. Here the CDR3 reads CASSIEGRNSPLHF. The CDR3 region has the DNA TGTGCCAGTAGTATCGAGGGGAGGAATTCACCCCTCCACTTT.